The 24 T cell receptor beta chains below were found in one sample sequenced in a study of cytomegalovirus exposure and HLA in healthy donors. PCR used 60 Vbeta primers and 13 Jbeta primers. Sequencing was performed with immunoSEQ multiplex PCR; in TCRdb, only in-frame clones are kept and a portion is missing. The sample consists of about 120,000 clones, around 79% of them appearing once. The sequenced material came from PBMCs. These receptors all stem from a woman in her twenties or thirties in good health and CMV-seropositive.

The chain uses TRBV5-6 and TRBJ1-6, with D unresolved. With 0 bases removed from V and 9 bases from J, the gap between germline ends came to 10 bases. The CDR3 runs 14 residues. In germline, CDR1 is SGHDT, CDR2 YYEEEE. CDR3 nucleotides: TGTGCCAGCAGCTTGGTTGAGGGCCGTTCACCCCTCCACTTT. Its translation is CASSLVEGRSPLHF.

This sequence joins TRBV13 and TRBJ2-3; TRBD2 might be the D (6 bases). The germline CDR1 and CDR2 sequences are PRHDT and FYEKMQ (reference sequence). CDR3 size: 16 residues. V lost 5 bases to trimming and J lost 4 bases, with 19 bases between them. The CDR3 region has the DNA TGTGCCAGCAGCCCCCGGACTGGGAGGCACGCAGATACGCAGTATTTT. It translates to CASSPRTGRHADTQYF.

The chain employs TRBV19 and TRBJ1-5; D unresolved. CDR1 and CDR2 from the germline V gene are LNHDA and SQIVND (reference sequence). The length of the CDR3 is 15 residues. V lost 10 bases and J lost 0, with 16 bases in between. The CDR3 DNA sequence: TGTGCCACCCAGTATGGAGGGCCTAGCAATCAGCCCCAGCATTTT. Its protein product is CATQYGGPSNQPQHF.

This rearrangement joins TRBV7-2 to TRBJ2-1; possibly TRBD2 for D (5 bases). CDR3 length equals 12 residues. Germline lookup yields CDR1 SGHTA and CDR2 FQGNSA. Deletions cut 1 base from V and 13 bases from J, with 11 bases between. This chain's CDR3 is CASSLEDSSQFF. In DNA form, the CDR3 reads TGTGCCAGCAGCTTAGAGGACTCCTCACAGTTCTTC.

The gene calls are TRBV7-2 and TRBJ2-3, with D hard to call. V lost 4 bases, J lost 5 bases, and 13 bases lay in between. Germline V lookup: CDR1 SGHTA, CDR2 FQGNSA. The CDR3 consists of 14 residues. The CDR3 protein is CASSSNGFRDTQYF. The DNA for the CDR3 is TGTGCCAGCAGCTCGAACGGGTTTAGAGATACGCAGTATTTT.

The chain combines TRBV27 with TRBJ2-7; TRBD1 is a possible D gene (6 bases). The germline CDR1 and CDR2 sequences are MNHEY and SMNVEV (reference sequence). The CDR3 runs to 17 residues. Trimming took off 4 bases at V and 1 base at J, with 20 bases between the two ends. The CDR3 sequence: CASSSPSDPGVSYEQYF. CDR3 coding DNA: TGTGCCAGCAGTTCCCCGTCCGATCCAGGGGTTTCCTACGAGCAGTACTTC.

The chain uses TRBV4-3 and TRBJ1-3, with 8 bases aligning to TRBD1. CDR1 and CDR2 from the germline V gene are LGHNA and YSLEER. CDR3 length: 17 amino acids. The ends lost 1 base at V and 1 base at J; junction bases unmatched: 6. The CDR3 DNA follows: TGCGCCAGCAGCCAAGTACCTCAGGGGGCGTCTGGAAACACCATATATTTT. Translation: CASSQVPQGASGNTIYF.

The chain joins TRBV6-1 to TRBJ2-5; D not resolved. CDR3 length: 11 residues. The V gene lost 6 bases and the J gene lost 5 bases, with 7 bases spanning the gap. Germline V lookup: CDR1 MNHNS, CDR2 SASEGT. The DNA for the CDR3 is TGTGCCAGCAGACAGATCGAGACCCAGTACTTC. It translates to CASRQIETQYF.

The chain joins TRBV5-1 to TRBJ1-2, with 8 positions matching TRBD1. This CDR3 contains 13 residues. From germline, CDR1 is SGHRS and CDR2 YFSETQ. The ends lost 3 bases at V and 6 bases at J; junction bases unmatched: 4. The CDR3 nucleotides read TGCGCCAGCAGCTCCCAGGGGGCCAATGGCTACACCTTC. Translating it yields CASSSQGANGYTF.

The chain has TRBV11-2 and TRBJ1-1; D is unresolved. Germline V gene sequence: CDR1 SGHAT, CDR2 FQNNGV. V dropped 1 base and J dropped 0 bases, with 15 bases sitting between them. This CDR3 spans 17 amino acids. The CDR3 here is CASSLVPEVALNTEAFF. CDR3 coding DNA: TGTGCCAGCAGCTTAGTCCCAGAGGTAGCGTTGAACACTGAAGCTTTCTTT. Full variable domain (remainder filled in from reference TRBV11-2 and TRBJ1-1): EAGVAQSPRYKIIEKRQSVAFWCNPISGHATLYWYQQILGQGPKLLIQFQNNGVVDDSQLPKDRFSAERLKGVDSTLKIQPAKLEDSAVYLCASSLVPEVALNTEAFFGQGTRLTVV.

The chain employs TRBV6-1 and TRBJ2-1; TRBD1 matches 9 bases. CDR3 length equals 15 residues. Germline lookup yields CDR1 MNHNS and CDR2 SASEGT. J gave up 4 bases and V 2 bases, and 3 bases lay outside the gene matches. The CDR3, as DNA: TGTGCCAGCAGTGAACCGGGACAGGGATACAATGAGCAGTTCTTC. It is translated as CASSEPGQGYNEQFF.

The V call is TRBV4-2, the J call TRBJ1-5; 8 nucleotides align to TRBD1. With 0 bases clipped from V and 2 bases from J, the junction kept 3 bases outside the gene matches. CDR1 is LGHNA, CDR2 YNFKEQ, per germline. The CDR3 is made up of 16 amino acids. CDR3 residues: CASSQDLTGGNQPQHF. The CDR3 nucleotides read TGTGCCAGCAGCCAAGATTTGACAGGGGGCAATCAGCCCCAGCATTTT.

The gene calls are TRBV9 and TRBJ2-3; TRBD2 matches 12 bases. Unmatched junction bases numbered 7, after V lost 4 bases and J lost 4 bases. Germline V gives CDR1 SGDLS, CDR2 YYNGEE. The CDR3 totals 16 residues. CDR3 sequence (DNA): TGTGCCAGCAGCCCTAGCGGGGGGGCCGGGGCAGATACGCAGTATTTT. This sequence encodes CASSPSGGAGADTQYF.

J is TRBJ2-7 and V is TRBV5-1; a possible D gene is TRBD1 (5 bases). The CDR3 has 15 residues. Trimming cost V 0 bases and J 2 bases, with 12 bases left between them. CDR1 is SGHRS and CDR2 is YFSETQ in the germline V gene. CDR3 region: CASSLEGYGAYEQYF. CDR3 sequence (DNA): TGCGCCAGCAGCTTGGAGGGGTACGGAGCCTACGAGCAGTACTTC.

As DNA, the CDR3 is TGTGCCAGCAGTCCCGCGAGGGTGCGGAGGTACGAGCAGTACTTC. This encodes CASSPARVRRYEQYF. The chain uses TRBV6-1 and TRBJ2-7, with a weak D call TRBD2 (5 bases). Trimming removed 5 bases at V and 4 bases at J, with 18 bases between. Germline loops: CDR1 MNHNS, CDR2 SASEGT. CDR3 length equals 15 residues.

The chain combines TRBV7-2 with TRBJ1-6, with 11 bases matching TRBD1. V trimming: 5 bases; J trimming: 13 bases; junction bases outside the gene matches: 1. CDR1 and CDR2 from the germline V gene are SGHTA and FQGNSA. The CDR3 has 12 amino acids. CDR3 sequence (DNA): TGTGCCAGCAGCCGGACAGGGGGCCCCCTCCACTTT. This encodes CASSRTGGPLHF.

The rearrangement uses TRBV5-1 and TRBJ2-5; possibly TRBD2 for D (5 bases). This CDR3 is built from 13 residues. Looked up from germline, CDR1 is SGHRS and CDR2 is YFSETQ. Trimming removed 6 bases from V and 5 bases from J, with 14 bases in between. The CDR3 nucleotides are TGCGCCAGCACCCGGACTGTTGGGGAGACCCAGTACTTC. It encodes CASTRTVGETQYF.

The V and J genes are TRBV4-3 and TRBJ2-2, with D possibly TRBD2 on 6 matching bases. This CDR3 has 18 amino acids. The V gene's germline CDR1 is LGHNA and CDR2 YSLEER. The germline V and J ends were trimmed by 0 bases and 0 bases, with 14 bases remaining between them. CDR3 sequence: CASSQDWAGYPNTGELFF. For the CDR3, the DNA is TGCGCCAGCAGCCAAGATTGGGCGGGATACCCGAACACCGGGGAGCTGTTTTTT.

This clone came up once. The chain recombines TRBV7-2 with TRBJ2-3, with 7 bases fitting TRBD2. The CDR3 loop spans 12 amino acids. The V segment lost 5 bases and the J segment 11 bases; nucleotides outside the gene matches: 7. CDR1 and CDR2 from the germline V gene are SGHTA and FQGNSA. This chain's CDR3 is CASSPSGPEQYF. The CDR3 DNA reads TGTGCCAGCAGCCCTAGCGGACCCGAGCAGTATTTT.

This sequence joins TRBV6-6 and TRBJ1-4, with 7 bases aligning to TRBD1. This CDR3 is 15 amino acids long. Germline values: CDR1 MNHNY, CDR2 SVGAGI (reference sequence). Unmatched junction bases numbered 8, after V lost 6 bases and J lost 4 bases. CDR3 sequence reads: CASSPGRDSNEKLFF. CDR3 in DNA: TGTGCCAGCAGCCCCGGAAGGGACAGTAATGAAAAACTGTTTTTT.

The chain recombines TRBV19 with TRBJ1-4; a possible D gene is TRBD1 (6 bases). This CDR3 comprises 16 residues. V was shortened by 6 bases and J by 5 bases, with 19 bases between the two germline ends. Germline CDR1 is LNHDA and CDR2 is SQIVND (reference sequence). The CDR3 DNA is TGTGCCAGTAGGATTGGAATGGGACAAGCAAATGAAAAACTGTTTTTT. Protein product: CASRIGMGQANEKLFF.

The V call is TRBV5-6, the J call TRBJ2-7, with TRBD1 identical over 8 bases. Germline V gene data show CDR1 as SGHDT and CDR2 as YYEEEE. With 1 base clipped from V and 3 bases from J, the junction kept 6 bases outside the gene matches. This CDR3 comprises 15 residues. In nucleotides, the CDR3 is TGTGCCAGCAGCTTGAAGGGACAGGCGGGCTACGAGCAGTACTTC. The encoded protein is CASSLKGQAGYEQYF.

CDR3 DNA sequence: TGCGCCAGCAGCCAAAACGGGGGGGACGAGCAGTACTTC. This sequence encodes CASSQNGGDEQYF. This chain joins TRBV4-3 and TRBJ2-7; 8 nucleotides line up with TRBD2. The CDR3 runs to 13 residues. The junction had 2 bases not matched to a gene; V was cut back by 2 bases and J by 5 bases. CDR1 LGHNA and CDR2 YSLEER come from the germline V gene.

CDR3 loop: CAISVYGETFQETQYF. CDR3 DNA sequence: TGTGCCATCAGTGTTTACGGGGAAACCTTCCAAGAGACCCAGTACTTC. The chain carries TRBV10-3 and TRBJ2-5, with a possible D match to TRBD2 (5 bases). V lost 4 bases, J lost 1 base, and 16 bases lay in between. The CDR3 extends over 16 amino acids. Germline CDR1 and CDR2: ENHRY and SYGVKD.